This T cell receptor beta chain was retrieved from a study of blood T cell repertoires in COVID-19. Profiling relied on immunoSEQ multiplex PCR, and the TCRdb table lists in-frame clones only, not all of them. The table includes around 160,000 clones, approximately 88% detected once. A few counts support this clone. Deletions cut 6 bases from V and 3 bases from J, with 15 bases between. Germline-derived CDR1 and CDR2 are MDHEN and SYDVKM. There are 15 residues in the CDR3. V and J are TRBV28 and TRBJ1-3, with no clear D. The receptor comes from a woman aged 55-70 years who had recovered from COVID-19. The sample consisted of PBMCs or T cells enriched from blood (not recorded which). The CDR3 loop reads CASSQQGSFGNTIYF. The CDR3 coding sequence is TGTGCCAGCAGCCAACAAGGGAGTTTTGGAAACACCATATATTTT.